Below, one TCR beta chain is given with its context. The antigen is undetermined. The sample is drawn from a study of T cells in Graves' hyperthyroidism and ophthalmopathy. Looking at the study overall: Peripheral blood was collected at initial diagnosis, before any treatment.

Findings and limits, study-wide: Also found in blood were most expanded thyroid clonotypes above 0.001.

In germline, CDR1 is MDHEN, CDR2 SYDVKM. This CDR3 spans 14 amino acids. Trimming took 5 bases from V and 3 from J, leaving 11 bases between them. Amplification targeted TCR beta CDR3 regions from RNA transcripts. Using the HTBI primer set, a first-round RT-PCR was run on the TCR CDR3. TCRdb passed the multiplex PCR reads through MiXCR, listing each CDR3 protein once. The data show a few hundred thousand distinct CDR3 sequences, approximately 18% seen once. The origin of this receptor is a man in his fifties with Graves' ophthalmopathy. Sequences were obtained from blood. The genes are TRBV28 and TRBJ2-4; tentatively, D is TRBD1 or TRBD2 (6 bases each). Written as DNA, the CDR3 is TGTGCCAGCAGTCCAAGGGGGGTCAAAAACATTCAGTACTTC. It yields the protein CASSPRGVKNIQYF.